Listed here is a single TCR beta chain. Its antigen is still unknown. Some clones are missing from TCRdb's copy, which holds only in-frame ones; the method was immunoSEQ multiplex PCR. Of some 90,000 clones detected, around nine tenths appear once; the ten largest clones hold 3.5% to 5%. Trimming removed 7 bases at V and 5 bases at J, with 11 bases between. The CDR3 runs to 12 residues. Germline V gives CDR1 SNHLY, CDR2 FYNNEI. The data belong to a study of cytomegalovirus exposure and HLA in healthy donors. The study, taken as a whole, reports: Cytomegalovirus-associated TCR beta chains were listed, numbering over 150. Across donors, most TCRs were seen rarely, yet some public ones were widespread. Clusters of TCRs from the first cohort tended to co-occur in the 100 to 150 validation repertoires (as a later analysis found).

The TCR sequence derives from a woman aged 25 to 45 in good health and CMV-seronegative. Input material: PBMCs. This rearrangement joins TRBV2 to TRBJ1-2; D is ambiguous. The CDR3 bases are TGTGCCAGCACCTCATCCGGTTATGGCTACACCTTC. This translates into CASTSSGYGYTF.